These T cell receptor beta chains were read from a single sample in a study of response to subunit inactivated influenza vaccine. MiXCR, applied by TCRdb to the RT-PCR reads, yields one record per CDR3 protein. This repertoire shows about 780,000 distinct CDR3 sequences, roughly 18% found once; its top ten account for around 9.9%. Sequences were derived from PBMCs from blood, sampled roughly 5 days after vaccination. These receptors originate from a man over 45 who received an inactivated influenza vaccine. Each CDR3 is given with its conserved first and last residue. Each record gives: V gene, D gene, clone size, J gene, CDR3 DNA, CDR3 protein. The D gene is left open where the match is weak. Clone size is not always given. Where it is, it says once, few, many or a class for expanded clones.

>TRBV25-1|-|few|TRBJ1-6
TGTGCCAGCAGTGAACCAGCAGGTTATAATTCACCCCTCCACTTT
CASSEPAGYNSPLHF
>TRBV6-2/TRBV6-3|-|-|TRBJ2-2
TGTGCCAGCAGTTTTACAGGGTACGGCACCGGGGAGCTGTTTTTT
CASSFTGYGTGELFF
>TRBV29-1|-|few|TRBJ2-3
TGCAGCGTTTCGGACCCACCCGGTACGCAGTATTTT
CSVSDPPGTQYF
>TRBV6-1|TRBD2|few|TRBJ2-3
TGTGCCAGCAGACTCCGGACTAGCGGGGGGCAAGATACGCAGTATTTT
CASRLRTSGGQDTQYF
>TRBV5-5|-|-|TRBJ2-5
TGTGCCAGCACCCCCGGACCCCAACTCCAAGAGACCCAGTACTTC
CASTPGPQLQETQYF
>TRBV29-1|-|-|TRBJ2-3
TGCAGCGCCCTACCGAGAGGAGGCCACACAGATACGCAGTATTTT
CSALPRGGHTDTQYF
>TRBV6-1|-|-|TRBJ2-7
TGTGCCAGCAGTCGACAGGAAAACTCCTACGAGCAGTACTTC
CASSRQENSYEQYF
>TRBV5-1|-|-|TRBJ1-5
TGCGCCAGCAGCTTGGGAGGGATTAGCAATCAGCCCCAGCATTTT
CASSLGGISNQPQHF
>TRBV29-1|TRBD2|-|TRBJ2-5
TGCAGCGTACCTAGCGGGAGCACCCAAGAGACCCAGTACTTC
CSVPSGSTQETQYF
>TRBV20-1|-|few|TRBJ1-6
TGCAGTGCTAGAGTCAGCCATCAAAATTCACCCCTCCACTTT
CSARVSHQNSPLHF
>TRBV20-1|-|few|TRBJ2-1
TGCAGTGCCCTATTGGGGGCTGGGGGTGAGCAGTTCTTC
CSALLGAGGEQFF
>TRBV12-3/TRBV12-4|TRBD1|-|TRBJ2-2
TGTGCCAGCAGTGTATTCCCGGGACAGGCAAAAGCCGGGGAGCTGTTTTTT
CASSVFPGQAKAGELFF
>TRBV30|-|-|TRBJ2-2
TGTGCCTGGAGTGGTCCCGGGGAGCTGTTTTTT
CAWSGPGELFF
>TRBV5-1|TRBD2|-|TRBJ2-3
TGCGCCAGCAGCTCGGGGGGGACTAGCACAGATACGCAGTATTTT
CASSSGGTSTDTQYF
>TRBV29-1|-|few|TRBJ2-7
TGCAGCGTTGAAGGGGAGGGGACACCCTACGAGCAGTACTTC
CSVEGEGTPYEQYF
>TRBV6-5|-|few|TRBJ2-1
TGTGCCAGCAGTTATACATGGTGGAACAATGAGCAGTTCTTC
CASSYTWWNNEQFF